A single sample is the source of the 18 T cell receptor beta chains below, sequenced in a study of blood T cell repertoires in COVID-19. Produced via immunoSEQ multiplex PCR; TCRdb's table is partial and in-frame only. The sample comprises around 130,000 clones, 84% of which are singletons, and 10% to 15% rests with the top ten. Sequences were obtained from peripheral blood. These receptors came from a woman aged 55-69 years with acute or convalescent COVID-19.

The chain is built from TRBV7-9 and TRBJ1-4; 11 nucleotides align to TRBD1. Germline loops: CDR1 SEHNR, CDR2 FQNEAQ (reference sequence). This CDR3 spans 14 amino acids. Trimming took 4 bases from V and 8 from J; bases not matched to a gene: 3. CDR3 in amino acids: CASSWTGGREKLFF. CDR3 sequence (DNA): TGTGCCAGCAGCTGGACAGGGGGCAGGGAAAAACTGTTTTTT. Supplemented by reference TRBV7-9 and TRBJ1-4, the full variable domain reads DTGVSQNPRHKITKRGQNVTFRCDPISEHNRLYWYRQTLGQGPEFLTYFQNEAQLEKSRLLSDRFSAERPKGSFSTLEIQRTEQGDSAMYLCASSWTGGREKLFFGSGTQLSVL.

This clone has a single count. The genes are TRBV5-6 and TRBJ1-1, with TRBD1 matching over 7 bases. Germline values: CDR1 SGHDT, CDR2 YYEEEE. This CDR3 spans 15 amino acids. Trimming removed 2 bases from V and 6 bases from J; junction bases left unmatched: 10. The CDR3 here is CASSLQGRGGAEAFF. The CDR3 DNA follows: TGTGCCAGCAGCTTACAGGGGCGGGGTGGAGCTGAAGCTTTCTTT.

The genes are TRBV7-9 and TRBJ1-1; D gene uncertain. Trimming cost V 5 bases and J 5 bases, with 15 bases left between them. CDR3 length equals 14 residues. CDR1 SEHNR and CDR2 FQNEAQ come from the germline V gene (reference sequence). DNA for the CDR3: TGTGCCAGCAGCCACGGGATTGGGGTAACTGAAGCTTTCTTT. Amino acids: CASSHGIGVTEAFF. The whole variable domain, remainder taken from reference TRBV7-9 and TRBJ1-1, is DTGVSQNPRHKITKRGQNVTFRCDPISEHNRLYWYRQTLGQGPEFLTYFQNEAQLEKSRLLSDRFSAERPKGSFSTLEIQRTEQGDSAMYLCASSHGIGVTEAFFGQGTRLTVV.

This clone was recorded once. The chain has TRBV29-1 and TRBJ2-5; maybe TRBD1 (6 bases). The CDR3 runs 14 residues. The V end was cut by 2 bases, the J end by 2 bases, with 12 bases between. Germline assignment: CDR1 SQVTM and CDR2 ANQGSEA. This CDR3 reads CSVEQGPVQETQYF. In DNA form, the CDR3 reads TGCAGCGTTGAACAGGGGCCCGTACAAGAGACCCAGTACTTC.

The V and J genes are TRBV6-4 and TRBJ2-3, with TRBD1 identical over 8 bases. J was trimmed by 1 base and V by 5 bases; bases with no gene match: 5. The CDR3 runs 15 residues. Germline V gene sequence: CDR1 MRHNA, CDR2 SNTAGT. Here the CDR3 reads CASSPTTGGTDTQYF. DNA of the CDR3: TGTGCCAGCAGTCCTACGACAGGGGGCACAGATACGCAGTATTTT.

The V call is TRBV4-1, the J call TRBJ1-2; TRBD1 agrees at 9 bases. Germline V gene data show CDR1 as MGHRA and CDR2 as YSYEKL. Germline trimming cut 3 bases from V and 8 bases from J; bases unmatched to any gene: 7. The CDR3 is 14 amino acids. CDR3 in DNA: TGCGCCAGCAGCCACAGGACAGGGGCGGAGGGCTACACCTTC. Translation: CASSHRTGAEGYTF.

V and J are TRBV2 and TRBJ2-1; D is perhaps TRBD1 (6 bases). CDR1 is SNHLY and CDR2 is FYNNEI in the germline V gene. The CDR3 has 14 residues. With 6 bases removed from V and 8 bases from J, the gap between germline ends came to 17 bases. The CDR3 sequence: CASRWTEVMDEQFF. The CDR3 DNA reads as TGTGCCAGCAGATGGACAGAGGTCATGGATGAGCAGTTCTTC. Together with reference TRBV2 and TRBJ2-1, the CDR3 gives the full variable domain: EPEVTQTPSHQVTQMGQEVILRCVPISNHLYFYWYRQILGQKVEFLVSFYNNEISEKSEIFDDQFSVERPDGSNFTLKIRSTKLEDSAMYFCASRWTEVMDEQFFGPGTRLTVL.

The DNA for the CDR3 is TGCAGTGCTCCAAGACAGTTTGAGCAGTTCTTC. Amino acid sequence: CSAPRQFEQFF. This chain connects TRBV20-1 to TRBJ2-1, with D maybe TRBD1 (5 bases). The CDR3 covers 11 residues. V gave up 5 bases and J gave up 9 bases, with 11 bases separating them. The V gene's germline CDR1 is DFQATT and CDR2 SNEGSKA (reference sequence).

This clone was seen just once. The rearrangement joins TRBV2 to TRBJ2-7, with D possibly matching TRBD1 (6 bases). Germline CDR1 SNHLY, CDR2 FYNNEI. Trimming pared 5 bases from V and 3 bases from J, leaving 8 bases between. The CDR3 covers 12 residues. This chain's CDR3 is CASSQDSYEQYV. The CDR3 nucleotides read TGTGCCAGCAGTCAGGACAGCTACGAGCAGTACGTC.

V gene TRBV7-2 combines with J gene TRBJ1-5, with no clear D. Germline-derived CDR1 and CDR2 are SGHTA and FQGNSA. V lost 3 bases, J lost 6 bases, and 6 bases lay in between. The CDR3 runs to 12 residues. CDR3 in DNA: TGTGCCAGCAGCTTCCTAGGTCAGCCCCAGCATTTT. It yields the protein CASSFLGQPQHF.

This clone was picked up one time. This rearrangement joins TRBV11-1 to TRBJ1-3, with D perhaps TRBD1 (5 bases). Germline-derived CDR1 and CDR2 are SGHAT and FQDESV (reference sequence). This CDR3 is 15 amino acids long. The germline V and J ends were trimmed by 4 bases and 0 bases, with 10 bases remaining between them. CDR3 sequence reads: CASSSGLLSGNTIYF. CDR3 DNA sequence: TGTGCCAGCAGCTCGGGACTCCTCTCTGGAAACACCATATATTTT.

This chain links TRBV6-5 with TRBJ2-3; possibly TRBD2 for D (5 bases). Germline CDR1 reads MNHEY; CDR2 reads SVGAGI. Trimming cost V 6 bases and J 5 bases, with 12 bases left between them. The CDR3 totals 13 residues. The CDR3 DNA reads as TGTGCCAGCAGCCGGACTGTCGGAGATACGCAGTATTTT. It is translated as CASSRTVGDTQYF.

This clone occurred many times. The V and J genes are TRBV5-5 and TRBJ1-2; D not certain. From germline, CDR1 is SGHKS and CDR2 YYEKEE (reference sequence). The CDR3 covers 13 residues. Trimming stripped 4 bases from V and 5 bases from J, with 12 bases between. CDR3 DNA sequence: TGTGCCAGCAGCGCGGGCCCGGGATATGGCTACACCTTC. It translates to CASSAGPGYGYTF. Combining the CDR3 with reference TRBV5-5 and TRBJ1-2 gives the whole variable domain DAGVTQSPTHLIKTRGQQVTLRCSPISGHKSVSWYQQVLGQGPQFIFQYYEKEERGRGNFPDRFSARQFPNYSSELNVNALLLGDSALYLCASSAGPGYGYTFGSGTRLTVV.

The V and J genes are TRBV2 and TRBJ1-2, with 7 positions matching TRBD1. V shed 2 bases and J 4 bases; nucleotides not matched to a gene: 10. The CDR3 consists of 16 residues. Germline V lookup: CDR1 SNHLY, CDR2 FYNNEI. The DNA for the CDR3 is TGTGCCAGCAGTGAAAGGTCGGGGACAGAGCGCTATGGCTACACCTTC. Protein sequence: CASSERSGTERYGYTF.

This clone was found once. The chain links TRBV5-4 to TRBJ1-1; tentatively, D is TRBD1 (6 bases). V gave up 4 bases and J gave up 5 bases, with 15 bases separating them. The CDR3 consists of 14 residues. CDR1 SGHNT and CDR2 YYREEE come from the germline V gene (reference sequence). CDR3: CASSLGAGITEAFF. Written as DNA, the CDR3 is TGTGCCAGCAGCCTGGGGGCCGGGATAACTGAAGCTTTCTTT. Looking up the rest from reference TRBV5-4 and TRBJ1-1 gives the full variable domain: ETGVTQSPTHLIKTRGQQVTLRCSSQSGHNTVSWYQQALGQGPQFIFQYYREEENGRGNFPPRFSGLQFPNYSSELNVNALELDDSALYLCASSLGAGITEAFFGQGTRLTVV.

The chain is built from TRBV5-5 and TRBJ1-5, with 9 nucleotides matching TRBD1. The CDR3 is 15 residues long. Trimming took 0 bases from V and 7 from J; bases not matched to a gene: 5. Germline CDR1 reads SGHKS; CDR2 reads YYEKEE (reference sequence). The CDR3, as DNA: TGTGCCAGCAGCTTGGAAGGGACAGGGAGACAGCCCCAGCATTTT. Translation gives CASSLEGTGRQPQHF.

The chain joins TRBV5-1 to TRBJ2-1; possible D gene TRBD2, 6 bases. Deletions cut 0 bases from V and 5 bases from J, with 12 bases between. Germline V gene lookup returns CDR1 SGHRS and CDR2 YFSETQ. This CDR3 comprises 15 residues. The CDR3 reads CASSLAPGLDNEQFF. The CDR3 DNA is TGCGCCAGCAGCTTGGCCCCGGGACTCGACAATGAGCAGTTCTTC.

The rearrangement links TRBV2 to TRBJ1-3; D is possibly TRBD1 (6 bases). Germline loops: CDR1 SNHLY, CDR2 FYNNEI. V shed 7 bases and J shed 0 bases, with 13 bases lying between them. This CDR3 spans 15 amino acids. The CDR3 sequence: CASNAQGSSGNTIYF. The CDR3 DNA sequence: TGTGCCAGCAACGCACAGGGTTCCTCTGGAAACACCATATATTTT. Full variable domain (outside the CDR3, taken from reference TRBV2 and TRBJ1-3): EPEVTQTPSHQVTQMGQEVILRCVPISNHLYFYWYRQILGQKVEFLVSFYNNEISEKSEIFDDQFSVERPDGSNFTLKIRSTKLEDSAMYFCASNAQGSSGNTIYFGEGSWLTVV.